This is a list of T cell receptor beta chains from one sample in a study of identical twins. TCRdb reanalysed the 5' RACE reads using MiXCR and keeps one entry per CDR3 protein. The table records around 570,000 distinct CDR3 sequences, roughly 9.5% of them present only once. These records were also assigned to another study, of yellow fever vaccine responses in identical twins.

Material for sequencing was PBMCs. These receptors all come from a woman younger than 35 in good health. Both conserved end residues are part of each CDR3. The order of the fields is clone size, D gene, J gene, V gene, CDR3 DNA, CDR3 protein. The D gene is left open where the match is weak. A row's size may be missing; if present it is once, few, many or a size class.

>-|-|TRBJ2-1|TRBV27
TGTGCCAGCAGTCCTCTTGGACAATACAATGAGCAGTTCTTC
CASSPLGQYNEQFF
>-|-|TRBJ2-5|TRBV27
TGTGCCAGCGGCGGGGATGAAGAGACCCAGTACTTC
CASGGDEETQYF
>few|TRBD2|TRBJ2-7|TRBV3-1
TGTGCCAGCAGCCAAATGACTAGCTTAGGGTACGAGCAGTACTTC
CASSQMTSLGYEQYF
>many|-|TRBJ2-7|TRBV12-3/TRBV12-4
TGTGCCAGCAGTCGGCTAGGGGGTTCCTACGAGCAGTACTTC
CASSRLGGSYEQYF
>many|-|TRBJ2-7|TRBV5-5
TGTGCCAGCAGCTCTGAAGCCAGCCGCTCCTACGAGCAGTACTTC
CASSSEASRSYEQYF
>-|-|TRBJ2-7|TRBV7-2
TGTGCCAGCAGCATTACATGGGAGACTTTCTACGAGCAGTACTTC
CASSITWETFYEQYF
>few|-|TRBJ2-7|TRBV6-5
TGTGCCAGCAGTTACTCCCCGGAAATTAGCGAGCAGTACTTC
CASSYSPEISEQYF
>few|-|TRBJ2-7|TRBV20-1
TGCAGTGCCCCACTGGTTCTCTACGAGCAGTACTTC
CSAPLVLYEQYF
>few|TRBD2|TRBJ2-2|TRBV20-1
TGCAGTGCTAGAGATCCGACTAGCGGGAGTGAACCCGGGGAGCTGTTTTTT
CSARDPTSGSEPGELFF
>-|TRBD2|TRBJ2-1|TRBV10-3
TGTGCCATCAGTGACCCAGCTAGCGGGAGCGGGGGTGAGCAGTTCTTC
CAISDPASGSGGEQFF
>few|-|TRBJ2-7|TRBV28
TGTGCCACAGGAGCCTACGAGCAGTACTTC
CATGAYEQYF
>-|-|TRBJ2-7|TRBV20-1
TGCAGTGCTAGAGACAAGGGGGTCGCCTACGAGCAGTACTTC
CSARDKGVAYEQYF
>once|TRBD2|TRBJ2-6|TRBV4-3
TGCGCCAGCAGCGATCGAGCGGGGCGCTCTGGGGCCAACGTCCTGACTTTC
CASSDRAGRSGANVLTF
>many|-|TRBJ2-7|TRBV20-1
TGCAGTGCTAGCCTTGCGGGCGCCTACGAGCAGTACTTC
CSASLAGAYEQYF
>once|TRBD1|TRBJ2-5|TRBV20-1
TGCAGTGCTTCCTCCCTGGGACAGGGGACGGGGACCCAGTACTTC
CSASSLGQGTGTQYF
>-|TRBD2|TRBJ2-3|TRBV7-3
TGTGCCAGCAGCTTGTTCAAGCGGGGGGGAGATACGCAGTATTTT
CASSLFKRGGDTQYF
>-|-|TRBJ2-2|TRBV11-2
TGTGCCAGCAGCTGGGGTGGTCGGGCGACCGGGGAGCTGTTTTTT
CASSWGGRATGELFF
>-|-|TRBJ2-1|TRBV20-1
TGCAGTGCTAGAGTCGCGGGCTCGAGCTCCTACAATGAGCAGTTCTTC
CSARVAGSSSYNEQFF
>-|-|TRBJ2-5|TRBV29-1
TGCAGCGTTGGTCTGCACGGCAGGTTGGAGACCCAGTACTTC
CSVGLHGRLETQYF
>many|-|TRBJ2-1|TRBV12-3/TRBV12-4
TGTGCCAGCAGTAGACAGTCCTACAATGAGCAGTTCTTC
CASSRQSYNEQFF
>few|-|TRBJ2-7|TRBV28
TGTGCCAGCAACCAGACACCGAGCTCCTACGAGCAGTACTTC
CASNQTPSSYEQYF
>-|-|TRBJ2-2|TRBV5-6
TGTGCCAGCAGCTTGTTCCCCAGGGAATCGACCGGGGAGCTGTTTTTT
CASSLFPRESTGELFF
>-|TRBD2|TRBJ2-3|TRBV11-2
TGTGCCAGCAGTTTTTTTATGGGACTAGCGGGAGGGCCGGGGTTAGATACGCAGTATTTT
CASSFFMGLAGGPGLDTQYF
>-|TRBD2|TRBJ2-3|TRBV11-2
TGTGCCAGCAGCATGACTAGCTCACCGGCAGATACGCAGTATTTT
CASSMTSSPADTQYF
>many|-|TRBJ2-3|TRBV29-1
TGCAGCGTGGAGACTGGGTCAGATACGCAGTATTTT
CSVETGSDTQYF
>few|-|TRBJ2-5|TRBV7-9
TGTGCCAGCAGCTGGCTGGGGGAGACCCAGTACTTC
CASSWLGETQYF
>many|-|TRBJ2-7|TRBV6-2/TRBV6-3
TGTGCCAGCACCCGGGACTCCCACTACGAGCAGTACTTC
CASTRDSHYEQYF